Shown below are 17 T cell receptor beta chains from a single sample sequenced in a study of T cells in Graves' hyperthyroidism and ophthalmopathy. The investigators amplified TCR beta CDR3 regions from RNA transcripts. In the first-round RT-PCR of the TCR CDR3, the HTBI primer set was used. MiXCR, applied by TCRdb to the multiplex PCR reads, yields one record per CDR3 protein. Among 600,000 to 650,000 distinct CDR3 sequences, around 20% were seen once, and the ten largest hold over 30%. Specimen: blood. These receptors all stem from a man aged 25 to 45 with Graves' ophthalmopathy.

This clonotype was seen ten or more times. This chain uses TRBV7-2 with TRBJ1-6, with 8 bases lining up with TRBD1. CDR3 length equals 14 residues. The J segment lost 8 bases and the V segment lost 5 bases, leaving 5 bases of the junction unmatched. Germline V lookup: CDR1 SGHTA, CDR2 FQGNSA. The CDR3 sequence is CASSAGQGYSPLHF. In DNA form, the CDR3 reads TGTGCCAGCAGCGCAGGACAGGGATATTCACCCCTCCACTTT.

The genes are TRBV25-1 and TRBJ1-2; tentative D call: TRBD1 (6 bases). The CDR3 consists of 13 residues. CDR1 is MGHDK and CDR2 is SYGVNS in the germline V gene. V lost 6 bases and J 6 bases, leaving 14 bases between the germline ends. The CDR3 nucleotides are TGTGCCAGCAGAGCAGGGGAATGGCATGGCTACACCTTC. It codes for CASRAGEWHGYTF.

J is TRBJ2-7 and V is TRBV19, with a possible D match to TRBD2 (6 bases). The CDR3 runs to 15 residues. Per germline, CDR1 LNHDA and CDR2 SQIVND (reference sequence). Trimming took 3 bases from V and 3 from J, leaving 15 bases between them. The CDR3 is CASSIFGGSGYEQYF. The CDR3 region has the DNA TGTGCCAGTAGTATCTTTGGGGGGAGCGGCTACGAGCAGTACTTC. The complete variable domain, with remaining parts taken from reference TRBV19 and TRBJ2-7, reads DGGITQSPKYLFRKEGQNVTLSCEQNLNHDAMYWYRQDPGQGLRLIYYSQIVNDFQKGDIAEGYSVSREKKESFPLTVTSAQKNPTAFYLCASSIFGGSGYEQYFGPGTRLTVT.

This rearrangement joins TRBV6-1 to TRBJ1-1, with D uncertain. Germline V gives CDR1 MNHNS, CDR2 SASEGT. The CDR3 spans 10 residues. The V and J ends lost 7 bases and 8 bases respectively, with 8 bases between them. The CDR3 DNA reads TGTGCCAGCAAGGGATCAGAAGCTTTCTTT. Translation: CASKGSEAFF.

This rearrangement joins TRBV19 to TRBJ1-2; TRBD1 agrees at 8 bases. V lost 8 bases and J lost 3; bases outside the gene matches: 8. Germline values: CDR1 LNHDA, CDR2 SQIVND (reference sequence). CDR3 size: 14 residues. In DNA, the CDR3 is TGTGCCAGTCAAGGACAGGGCTCCTACTATGGCTACACCTTC. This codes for CASQGQGSYYGYTF.

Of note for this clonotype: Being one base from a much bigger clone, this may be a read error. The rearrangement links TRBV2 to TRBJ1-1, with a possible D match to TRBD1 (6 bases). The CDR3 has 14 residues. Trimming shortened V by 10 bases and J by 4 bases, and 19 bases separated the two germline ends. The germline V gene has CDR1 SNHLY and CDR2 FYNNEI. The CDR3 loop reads CAIKRTVVSTEAFF. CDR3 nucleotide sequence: TGTGCCATCAAGAGGACAGTCGTGAGCACTGAAGCTTTCTTT.

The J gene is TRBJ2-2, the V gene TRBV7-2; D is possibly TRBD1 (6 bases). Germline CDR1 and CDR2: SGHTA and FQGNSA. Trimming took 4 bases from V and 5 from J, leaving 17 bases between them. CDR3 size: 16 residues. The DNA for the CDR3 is TGTGCCAGCAGCTGGGCCGGGACAACCTCGACCGGGGAGCTGTTTTTT. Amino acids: CASSWAGTTSTGELFF.

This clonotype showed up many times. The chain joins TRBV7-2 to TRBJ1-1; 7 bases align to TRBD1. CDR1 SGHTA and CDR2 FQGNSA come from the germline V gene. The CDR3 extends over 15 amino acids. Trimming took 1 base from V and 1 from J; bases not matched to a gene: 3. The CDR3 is CASSLGGGGNTEAFF. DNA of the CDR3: TGTGCCAGCAGCTTAGGAGGGGGCGGGAACACTGAAGCTTTCTTT.

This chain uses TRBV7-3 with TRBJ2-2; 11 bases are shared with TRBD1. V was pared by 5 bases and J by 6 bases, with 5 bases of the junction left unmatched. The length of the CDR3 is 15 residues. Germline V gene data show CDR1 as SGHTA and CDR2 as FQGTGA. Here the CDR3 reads CASSIRTGGAGELFF. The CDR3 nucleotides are TGTGCCAGCAGCATACGGACAGGGGGCGCCGGGGAGCTGTTTTTT.

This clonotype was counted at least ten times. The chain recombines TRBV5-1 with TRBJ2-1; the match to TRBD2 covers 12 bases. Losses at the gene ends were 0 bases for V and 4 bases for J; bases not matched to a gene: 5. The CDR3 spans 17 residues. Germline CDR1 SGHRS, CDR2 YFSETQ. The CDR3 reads CASSLGLAGEGYNEQFF. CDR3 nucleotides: TGCGCCAGCAGCTTGGGACTAGCGGGAGAGGGGTACAATGAGCAGTTCTTC.

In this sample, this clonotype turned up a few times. The CDR3, as DNA: TGTGCCAGCAGCCTGACAGATGAGCAGTTCTTC. Protein product: CASSLTDEQFF. The gene calls are TRBV12-3 or TRBV12-4 and TRBJ2-1; tentatively, D is TRBD1 (5 bases). Trimming pared 6 bases from V and 8 bases from J, leaving 8 bases between. CDR3 size: 11 residues.

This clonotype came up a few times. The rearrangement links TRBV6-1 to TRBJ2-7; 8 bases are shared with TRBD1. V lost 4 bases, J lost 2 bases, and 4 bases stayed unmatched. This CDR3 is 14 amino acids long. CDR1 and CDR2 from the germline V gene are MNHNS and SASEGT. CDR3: CASSGGTGTYEQYF. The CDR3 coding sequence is TGTGCCAGCAGTGGGGGGACAGGAACCTACGAGCAGTACTTC.

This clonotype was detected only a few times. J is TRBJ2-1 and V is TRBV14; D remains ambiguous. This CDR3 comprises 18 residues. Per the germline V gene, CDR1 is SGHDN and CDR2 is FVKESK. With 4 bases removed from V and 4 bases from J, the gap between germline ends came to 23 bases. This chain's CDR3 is CASSRAKGRGKIYNEQFF. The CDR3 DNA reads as TGTGCCAGCAGCCGTGCAAAAGGGCGCGGAAAGATATACAATGAGCAGTTCTTC.

CDR3 coding DNA: TGTGCCTGGAGTGTAGGCCTAGCGGACACAGATACGCAGTATTTT. Protein: CAWSVGLADTDTQYF. The chain employs TRBV30 and TRBJ2-3; 7 bases align to TRBD2. Trimming cost V 0 bases and J 2 bases; bases outside gene matches: 5. CDR3 size: 15 residues. The V gene's germline CDR1 is GTSNPN and CDR2 SVGIG (reference sequence).

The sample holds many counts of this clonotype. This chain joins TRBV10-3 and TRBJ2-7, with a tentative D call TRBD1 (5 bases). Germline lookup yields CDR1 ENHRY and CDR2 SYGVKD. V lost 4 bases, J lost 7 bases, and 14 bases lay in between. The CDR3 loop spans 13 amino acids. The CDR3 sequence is CAISGGPTTEQYF. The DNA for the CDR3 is TGTGCCATCAGTGGGGGCCCAACTACGGAGCAGTACTTC.

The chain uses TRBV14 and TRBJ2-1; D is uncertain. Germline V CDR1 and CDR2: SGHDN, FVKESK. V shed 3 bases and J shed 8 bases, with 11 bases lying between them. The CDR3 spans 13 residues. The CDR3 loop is CASSQAYTDEQFF. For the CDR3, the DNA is TGTGCCAGCAGCCAGGCCTATACCGATGAGCAGTTCTTC. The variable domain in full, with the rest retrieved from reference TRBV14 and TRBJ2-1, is EAGVTQFPSHSVIEKGQTVTLRCDPISGHDNLYWYRRVMGKEIKFLLHFVKESKQDESGMPNNRFLAERTGGTYSTLKVQPAELEDSGVYFCASSQAYTDEQFFGPGTRLTVL.

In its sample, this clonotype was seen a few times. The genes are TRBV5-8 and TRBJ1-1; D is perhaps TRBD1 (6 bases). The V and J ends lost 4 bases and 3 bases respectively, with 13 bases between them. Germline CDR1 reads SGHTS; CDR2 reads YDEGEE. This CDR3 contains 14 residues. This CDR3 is CASSPGTSYTEAFF. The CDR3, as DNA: TGTGCCAGCAGCCCCGGGACATCCTACACTGAAGCTTTCTTT.